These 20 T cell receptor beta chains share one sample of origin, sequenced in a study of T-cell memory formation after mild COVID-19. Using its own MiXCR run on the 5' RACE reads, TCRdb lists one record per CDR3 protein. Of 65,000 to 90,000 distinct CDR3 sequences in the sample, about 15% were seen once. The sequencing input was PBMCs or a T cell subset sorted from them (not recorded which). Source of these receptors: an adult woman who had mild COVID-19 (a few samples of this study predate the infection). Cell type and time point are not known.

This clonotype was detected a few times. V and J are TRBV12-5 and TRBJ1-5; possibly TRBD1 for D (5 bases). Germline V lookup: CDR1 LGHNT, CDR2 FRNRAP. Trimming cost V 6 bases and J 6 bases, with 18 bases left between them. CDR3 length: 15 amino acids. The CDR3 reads CASGPDLGPAQPQHF. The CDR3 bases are TGTGCTAGTGGACCCGATTTGGGGCCCGCTCAGCCCCAGCATTTT.

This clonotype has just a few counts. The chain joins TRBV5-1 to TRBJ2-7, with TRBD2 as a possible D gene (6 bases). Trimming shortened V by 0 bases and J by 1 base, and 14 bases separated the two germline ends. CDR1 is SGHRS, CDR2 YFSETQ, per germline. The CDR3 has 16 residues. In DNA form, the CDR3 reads TGCGCCAGCAGCTTGGGGACCGGGGGAGATTCCTACGAGCAGTACTTC. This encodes CASSLGTGGDSYEQYF.

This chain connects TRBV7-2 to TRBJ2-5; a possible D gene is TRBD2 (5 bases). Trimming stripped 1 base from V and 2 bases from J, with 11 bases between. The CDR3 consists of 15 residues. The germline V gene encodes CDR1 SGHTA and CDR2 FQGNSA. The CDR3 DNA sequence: TGTGCCAGCAGCTTAGGGAGGAGAGTTCAAGAGACCCAGTACTTC. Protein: CASSLGRRVQETQYF.

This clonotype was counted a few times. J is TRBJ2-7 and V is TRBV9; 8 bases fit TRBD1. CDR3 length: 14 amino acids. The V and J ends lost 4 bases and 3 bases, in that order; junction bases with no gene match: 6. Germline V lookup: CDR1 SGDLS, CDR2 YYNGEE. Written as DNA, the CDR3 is TGTGCCAGCAGCCCCCAGGACAGGGTCTACGAGCAGTACTTC. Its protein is CASSPQDRVYEQYF.

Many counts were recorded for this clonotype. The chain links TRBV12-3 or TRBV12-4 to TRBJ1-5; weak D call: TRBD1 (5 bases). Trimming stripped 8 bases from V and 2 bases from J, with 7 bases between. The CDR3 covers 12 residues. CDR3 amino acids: CASQGGNQPQHF. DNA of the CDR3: TGTGCCAGCCAGGGTGGCAATCAGCCCCAGCATTTT.

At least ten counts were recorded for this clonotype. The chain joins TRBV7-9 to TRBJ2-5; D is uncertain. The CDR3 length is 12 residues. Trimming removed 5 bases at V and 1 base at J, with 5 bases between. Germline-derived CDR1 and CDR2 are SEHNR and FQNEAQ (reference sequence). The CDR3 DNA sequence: TGTGCCAGCAGCGGCTTCCAAGAGACCCAGTACTTC. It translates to CASSGFQETQYF.

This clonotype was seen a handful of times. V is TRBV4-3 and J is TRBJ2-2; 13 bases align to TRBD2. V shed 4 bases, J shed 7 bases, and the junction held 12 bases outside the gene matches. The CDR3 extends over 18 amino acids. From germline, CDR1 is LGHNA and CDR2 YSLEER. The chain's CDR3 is CASSRDELAGGPIGELFF. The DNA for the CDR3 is TGCGCCAGCAGCCGGGACGAACTAGCGGGAGGGCCAATCGGGGAGCTGTTTTTT.

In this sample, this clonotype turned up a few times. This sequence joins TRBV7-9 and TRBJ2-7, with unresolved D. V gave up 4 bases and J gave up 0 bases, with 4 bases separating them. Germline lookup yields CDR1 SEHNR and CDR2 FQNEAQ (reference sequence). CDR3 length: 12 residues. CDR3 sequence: CASSWYSYEQYF. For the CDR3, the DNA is TGTGCCAGCAGCTGGTACTCCTACGAGCAGTACTTC.

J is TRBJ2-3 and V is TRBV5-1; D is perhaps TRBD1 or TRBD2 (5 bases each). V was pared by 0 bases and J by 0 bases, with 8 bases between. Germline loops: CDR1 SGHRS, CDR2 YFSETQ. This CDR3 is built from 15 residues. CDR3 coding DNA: TGCGCCAGCAGCTTGGCGGGACGGAGCACAGATACGCAGTATTTT. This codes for CASSLAGRSTDTQYF.

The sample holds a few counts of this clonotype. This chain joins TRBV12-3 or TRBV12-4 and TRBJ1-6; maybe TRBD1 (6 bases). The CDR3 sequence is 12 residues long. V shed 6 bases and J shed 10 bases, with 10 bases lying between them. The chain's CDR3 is CASRGGQSPLHF. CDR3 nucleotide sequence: TGTGCCAGCAGGGGGGGGCAATCACCCCTCCACTTT.

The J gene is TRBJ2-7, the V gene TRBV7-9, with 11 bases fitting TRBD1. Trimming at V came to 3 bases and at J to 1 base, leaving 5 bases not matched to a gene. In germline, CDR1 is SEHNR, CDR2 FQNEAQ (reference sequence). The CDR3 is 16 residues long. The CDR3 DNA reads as TGTGCCAGCAGCTTGGACCGGGACAGGGGGTCCTACGAGCAGTACTTC. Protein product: CASSLDRDRGSYEQYF.

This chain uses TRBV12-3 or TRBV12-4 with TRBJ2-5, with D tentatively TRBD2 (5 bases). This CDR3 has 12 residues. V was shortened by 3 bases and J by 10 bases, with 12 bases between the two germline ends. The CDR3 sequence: CASSFHPGDQYF. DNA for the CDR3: TGTGCCAGCAGTTTCCACCCCGGGGACCAGTACTTC.

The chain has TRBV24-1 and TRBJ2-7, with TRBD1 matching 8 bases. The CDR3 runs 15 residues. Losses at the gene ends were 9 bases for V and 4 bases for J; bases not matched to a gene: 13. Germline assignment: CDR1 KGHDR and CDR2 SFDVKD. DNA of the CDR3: TGTGCCACCGGTCGGGACAGGTGGGAACTATACGAGCAGTACTTC. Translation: CATGRDRWELYEQYF.

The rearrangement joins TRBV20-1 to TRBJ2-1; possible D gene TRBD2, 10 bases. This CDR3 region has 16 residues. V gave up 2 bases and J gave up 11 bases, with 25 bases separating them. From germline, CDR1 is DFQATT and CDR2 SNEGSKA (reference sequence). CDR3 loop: CSARNTGLATGGQQFF. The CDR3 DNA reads TGCAGTGCTAGAAATACGGGACTAGCGACAGGGGGGCAGCAGTTCTTC.

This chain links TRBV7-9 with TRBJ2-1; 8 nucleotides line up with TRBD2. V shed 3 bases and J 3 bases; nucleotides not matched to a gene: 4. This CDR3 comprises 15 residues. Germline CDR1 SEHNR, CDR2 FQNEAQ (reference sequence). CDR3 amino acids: CASSFLAGIYNEQFF. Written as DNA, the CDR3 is TGTGCCAGCAGCTTTCTAGCGGGCATCTACAATGAGCAGTTCTTC.

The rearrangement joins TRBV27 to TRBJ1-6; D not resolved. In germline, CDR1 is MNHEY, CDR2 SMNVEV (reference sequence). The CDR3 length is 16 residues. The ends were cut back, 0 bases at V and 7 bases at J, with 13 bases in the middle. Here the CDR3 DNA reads TGTGCCAGCAGTTTATCCGAGGCTTTAGGAAATTCACCCCTCCACTTT. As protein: CASSLSEALGNSPLHF.

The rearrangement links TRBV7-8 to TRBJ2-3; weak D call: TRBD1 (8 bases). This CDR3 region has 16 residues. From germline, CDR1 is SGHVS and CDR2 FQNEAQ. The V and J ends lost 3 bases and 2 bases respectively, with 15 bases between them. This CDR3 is CASSFLTGGDTDTQYF. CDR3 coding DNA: TGTGCCAGCAGCTTCCTAACAGGGGGGGACACAGATACGCAGTATTTT.

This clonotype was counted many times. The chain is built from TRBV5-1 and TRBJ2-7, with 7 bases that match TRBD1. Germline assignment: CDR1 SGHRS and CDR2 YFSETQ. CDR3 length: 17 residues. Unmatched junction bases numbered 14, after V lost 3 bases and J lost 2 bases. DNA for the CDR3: TGCGCCAGCAGCTGGGGTGGTGGACAGGCTTTGGCCTACGAGCAGTACTTC. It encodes CASSWGGGQALAYEQYF.

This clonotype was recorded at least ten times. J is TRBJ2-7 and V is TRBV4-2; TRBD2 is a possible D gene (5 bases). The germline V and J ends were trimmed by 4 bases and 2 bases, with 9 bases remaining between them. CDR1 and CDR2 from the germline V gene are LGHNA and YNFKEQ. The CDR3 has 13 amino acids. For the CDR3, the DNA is TGTGCCAGCAGCCGTGGGGAGACCTACGAGCAGTACTTC. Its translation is CASSRGETYEQYF.

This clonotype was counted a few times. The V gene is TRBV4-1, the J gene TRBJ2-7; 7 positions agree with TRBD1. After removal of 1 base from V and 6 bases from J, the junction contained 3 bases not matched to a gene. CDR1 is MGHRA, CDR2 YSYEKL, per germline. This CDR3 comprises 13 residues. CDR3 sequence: CASSQGAGGEQYF. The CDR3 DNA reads TGCGCCAGCAGCCAAGGCGCAGGGGGCGAGCAGTACTTC.